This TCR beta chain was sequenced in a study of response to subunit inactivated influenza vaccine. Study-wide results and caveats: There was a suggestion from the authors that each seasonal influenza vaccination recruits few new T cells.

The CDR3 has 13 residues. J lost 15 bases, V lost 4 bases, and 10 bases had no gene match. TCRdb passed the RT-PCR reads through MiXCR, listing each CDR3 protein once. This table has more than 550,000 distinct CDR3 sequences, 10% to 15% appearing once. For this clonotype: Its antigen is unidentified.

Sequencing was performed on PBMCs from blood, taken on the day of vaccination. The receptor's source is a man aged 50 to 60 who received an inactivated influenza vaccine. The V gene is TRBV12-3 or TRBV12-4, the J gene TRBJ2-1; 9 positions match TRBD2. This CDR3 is CASSSQISGRGFF. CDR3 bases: TGTGCCAGCAGTTCCCAAATTAGCGGGAGAGGGTTCTTC.